The 15 T cell receptor beta chains in this list originate from one sample, sequenced in a study of blood T cell repertoires in COVID-19. The table came from immunoSEQ multiplex PCR; TCRdb's copy has only in-frame clones and leaves some out. Of just over 90,000 clones listed, just under 80% were seen once; the top ten hold less than 20%. Sequences were obtained from peripheral blood. These TCRs come from a human donor in a cohort sampled during active COVID-19.

This clone was detected only once. The V call is TRBV10-3, the J call TRBJ1-6; maybe TRBD1 (6 bases). V lost 6 bases to trimming and J lost 7 bases, with 16 bases between them. This CDR3 region has 15 residues. The germline CDR1 and CDR2 sequences are ENHRY and SYGVKD. CDR3 coding DNA: TGTGCCATCAGGCGGTCAGGGGAGGGGAATTCACCCCTCCACTTT. Translated: CAIRRSGEGNSPLHF.

The chain has TRBV2 and TRBJ1-3; possible D gene TRBD1, 5 bases. The germline gives CDR1 SNHLY, CDR2 FYNNEI. The CDR3 length is 15 residues. Trimming stripped 4 bases from V and 0 bases from J, with 10 bases between. DNA of the CDR3: TGTGCCAGCAGTGGGCGGGGCCACTCTGGAAACACCATATATTTT. Protein product: CASSGRGHSGNTIYF.

This clone showed up just once. The chain carries TRBV6-6 and TRBJ2-2; 13 bases line up with TRBD2. The CDR3 length is 20 residues. Trimming took 6 bases from V and 3 from J; bases not matched to a gene: 16. The germline V gene encodes CDR1 MNHNY and CDR2 SVGAGI (reference sequence). Here the CDR3 reads CASSPNRDRLAGGYTGELFF. CDR3 DNA sequence: TGTGCCAGCAGCCCGAACCGGGACAGACTAGCGGGGGGCTACACCGGGGAGCTGTTTTTT.

The rearrangement links TRBV5-6 to TRBJ2-7; 8 bases align to TRBD1. The V and J ends lost 0 bases and 7 bases, in that order; junction bases with no gene match: 9. The CDR3 totals 15 residues. From germline, CDR1 is SGHDT and CDR2 YYEEEE. The CDR3 region is CASSLVAGGSREQYF. DNA of the CDR3: TGTGCCAGCAGCTTGGTTGCAGGGGGCTCTAGGGAGCAGTACTTC. Looking up the rest from reference TRBV5-6 and TRBJ2-7 gives the full variable domain: DAGVTQSPTHLIKTRGQQVTLRCSPKSGHDTVSWYQQALGQGPQFIFQYYEEEERQRGNFPDRFSGHQFPNYSSELNVNALLLGDSALYLCASSLVAGGSREQYFGPGTRLTVT.

This clone was seen a handful of times. The rearrangement links TRBV5-4 to TRBJ2-7; 8 nucleotides match TRBD2. This CDR3 has 15 residues. J was trimmed by 3 bases and V by 0 bases; bases with no gene match: 5. Germline loops: CDR1 SGHNT, CDR2 YYREEE (reference sequence). The chain's CDR3 is CASSLGLAQHYEQYF. The DNA of the CDR3 is TGTGCCAGCAGCTTGGGACTAGCGCAGCACTACGAGCAGTACTTC.

In its sample, this clone was seen once. The chain joins TRBV9 to TRBJ2-7; TRBD1 is a possible D gene (5 bases). The CDR3 contains 15 residues. V was clipped by 0 bases and J by 6 bases, with 16 bases between them. From germline, CDR1 is SGDLS and CDR2 YYNGEE. CDR3 sequence reads: CASSVEASGNREQYF. The CDR3 DNA reads as TGTGCCAGCAGCGTAGAGGCTTCAGGGAACCGCGAGCAGTACTTC. The complete variable domain, with remaining parts taken from reference TRBV9 and TRBJ2-7, reads DSGVTQTPKHLITATGQRVTLRCSPRSGDLSVYWYQQSLDQGLQFLIQYYNGEERAKGNILERFSAQQFPDLHSELNLSSLELGDSALYFCASSVEASGNREQYFGPGTRLTVT.

This chain links TRBV28 with TRBJ2-1; 8 positions agree with TRBD2. The V gene end was trimmed by 8 bases and the J gene end by 2 bases; junction bases not matched to a gene: 5. CDR1 and CDR2 (germline): MDHEN, SYDVKM. This CDR3 has 14 residues. In DNA form, the CDR3 reads TGTGCCAGCCGAGCCGGGAGGGCCTACAATGAGCAGTTCTTC. Translated, it gives CASRAGRAYNEQFF.

This chain links TRBV28 with TRBJ2-1; 12 positions match TRBD2. The V gene's germline CDR1 is MDHEN and CDR2 SYDVKM. The junction had 7 bases not matched to a gene; V was cut back by 6 bases and J by 4 bases. The CDR3 totals 16 residues. This CDR3 is CASRETSGRPYNEQFF. The DNA of the CDR3 is TGTGCCAGCAGGGAAACTAGCGGGAGGCCTTACAATGAGCAGTTCTTC.

This chain links TRBV28 with TRBJ1-2; D gene unclear. This CDR3 is built from 16 residues. Germline CDR1 MDHEN, CDR2 SYDVKM. V was clipped by 3 bases and J by 4 bases, with 18 bases between them. CDR3 sequence reads: CASSFLTGNGLYGYTF. As DNA, the CDR3 is TGTGCCAGCAGTTTTCTGACGGGAAATGGTCTCTATGGCTACACCTTC.

In its sample, this clone ranks as medium-sized. This rearrangement joins TRBV7-9 to TRBJ2-2; 10 bases are a match to TRBD2. V was pared by 5 bases and J by 3 bases, with 3 bases of the junction left unmatched. The CDR3 loop spans 15 amino acids. CDR1 and CDR2 (germline): SEHNR, FQNEAQ (reference sequence). The CDR3 loop is CASSAGLAYTGELFF. The CDR3 region has the DNA TGTGCCAGCAGCGCGGGACTAGCGTACACCGGGGAGCTGTTTTTT.

This clone was detected once. This chain links TRBV19 with TRBJ1-5; a possible D gene is TRBD1 (6 bases). CDR1 LNHDA and CDR2 SQIVND come from the germline V gene (reference sequence). The CDR3 length is 15 residues. V lost 8 bases and J lost 1, with 15 bases in between. The DNA for the CDR3 is TGTGCCAGTCACAACGACAGGTCAAGCAATCAGCCCCAGCATTTT. Its translation is CASHNDRSSNQPQHF. The full variable domain, in which reference TRBV19 and TRBJ1-5 provide the parts outside the CDR3, is DGGITQSPKYLFRKEGQNVTLSCEQNLNHDAMYWYRQDPGQGLRLIYYSQIVNDFQKGDIAEGYSVSREKKESFPLTVTSAQKNPTAFYLCASHNDRSSNQPQHFGDGTRLSIL.

V gene TRBV6-2 or TRBV6-3 combines with J gene TRBJ2-7, with 9 bases aligning to TRBD1. The CDR3 length is 14 residues. With 5 bases clipped from V and 5 bases from J, the junction kept 7 bases outside the gene matches. The V gene's germline CDR1 is MNHEY and CDR2 SVGEGT. Here the CDR3 DNA reads TGTGCCAGCAGTAAAACAGGGGGCTTAAACGAGCAGTACTTC. Translation gives CASSKTGGLNEQYF.

The chain carries TRBV5-1 and TRBJ2-5; 11 bases line up with TRBD1. The germline CDR1 and CDR2 sequences are SGHRS and YFSETQ. The CDR3 has 16 amino acids. V was clipped by 4 bases and J by 1 base; unmatched bases: 6. CDR3 in DNA: TGCGCCAGCAGCCGGGGCGGACAGGGGGCCCAAGAGACCCAGTACTTC. Translating it yields CASSRGGQGAQETQYF.

The chain joins TRBV7-2 to TRBJ2-3; D remains unclear. V lost 5 bases and J 4 bases, leaving 13 bases between the germline ends. Germline lookup yields CDR1 SGHTA and CDR2 FQGNSA. This CDR3 comprises 14 residues. The CDR3 bases are TGTGCCAGCAGCCTTCAACTACCCCCAGATACGCAGTATTTT. Amino acids: CASSLQLPPDTQYF.

This sequence joins TRBV2 and TRBJ2-7; 9 bases match TRBD2. The CDR3 loop spans 14 amino acids. Losses at the gene ends were 7 bases for V and 5 bases for J; bases not matched to a gene: 9. Germline V CDR1 and CDR2: SNHLY, FYNNEI. For the CDR3, the DNA is TGTGCCAGCAAAGGTGCTAGCGGGATTCACGAGCAGTACTTC. Protein: CASKGASGIHEQYF.